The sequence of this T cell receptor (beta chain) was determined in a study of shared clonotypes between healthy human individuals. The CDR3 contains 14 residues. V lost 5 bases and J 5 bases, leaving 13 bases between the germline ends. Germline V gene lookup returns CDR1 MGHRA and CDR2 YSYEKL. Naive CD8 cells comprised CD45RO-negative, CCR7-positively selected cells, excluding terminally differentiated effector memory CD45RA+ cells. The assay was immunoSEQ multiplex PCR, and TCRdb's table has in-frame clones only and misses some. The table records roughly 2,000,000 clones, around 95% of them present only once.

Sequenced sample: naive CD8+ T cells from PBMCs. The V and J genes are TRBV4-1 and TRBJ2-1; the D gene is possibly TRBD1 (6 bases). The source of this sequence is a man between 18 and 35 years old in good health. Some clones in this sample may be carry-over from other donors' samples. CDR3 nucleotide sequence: TGCGCCAGCAGCGCCCGACAGGTAAACAATGAGCAGTTCTTC. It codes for CASSARQVNNEQFF.